This T cell receptor beta chain was identified in a study of blood T cell repertoires in COVID-19. On the study more broadly: Acute and convalescent COVID-19 samples came from the United States, Italy and Spain. T cells, B-cell-depleted T cells, or PBMCs provided the cDNA or gDNA that served as material.

Per the study methods: Amplified reference gene primers provided the basis for estimating nucleated cell counts. The table came from immunoSEQ multiplex PCR; TCRdb's copy has only in-frame clones and leaves some out. The D gene and trimming were derived from the DNA, and the V and J assignments and clone size from that table. The sample has some 280,000 clones, about nine tenths seen once. V lost 8 bases to trimming and J lost 4 bases, with 6 bases between them. Germline V gives CDR1 MDHEN, CDR2 SYDVKM. The CDR3 consists of 10 residues. A single count supports this clone. The specimen was peripheral blood. The TCR sequence derives from a woman younger than 45 with active or convalescent COVID-19. V is TRBV28 and J is TRBJ2-7, with no clear D. The CDR3 here is CASGLYEQYF. The CDR3 DNA reads TGTGCCAGCGGGCTTTACGAGCAGTACTTC.